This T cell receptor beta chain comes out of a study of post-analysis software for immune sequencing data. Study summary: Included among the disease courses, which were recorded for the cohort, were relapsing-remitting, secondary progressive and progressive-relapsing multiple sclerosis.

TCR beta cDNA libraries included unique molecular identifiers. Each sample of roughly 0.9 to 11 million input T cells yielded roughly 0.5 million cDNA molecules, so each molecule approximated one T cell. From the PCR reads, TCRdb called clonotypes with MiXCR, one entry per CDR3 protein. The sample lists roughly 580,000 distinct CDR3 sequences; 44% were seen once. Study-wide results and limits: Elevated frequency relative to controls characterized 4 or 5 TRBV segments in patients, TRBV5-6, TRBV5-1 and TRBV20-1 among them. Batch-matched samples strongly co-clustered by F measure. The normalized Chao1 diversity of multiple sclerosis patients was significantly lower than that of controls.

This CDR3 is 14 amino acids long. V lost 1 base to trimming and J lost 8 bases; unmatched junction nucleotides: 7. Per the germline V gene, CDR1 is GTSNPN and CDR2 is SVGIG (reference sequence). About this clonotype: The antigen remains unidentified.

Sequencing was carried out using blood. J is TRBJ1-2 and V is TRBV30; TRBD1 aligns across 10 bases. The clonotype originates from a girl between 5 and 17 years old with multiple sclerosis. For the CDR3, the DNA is TGTGCCTGGAGTGGAACCGGGACAGGGGACGGCTACACCTTC. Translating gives CAWSGTGTGDGYTF. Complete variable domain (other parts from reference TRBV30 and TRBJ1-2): SQTIHQWPATLVQPVGSPLSLECTVEGTSNPNLYWYRQAAGRGLQLLFYSVGIGQISSEVPQNLSASRPQDRQFILSSKKLLLSDSGFYLCAWSGTGTGDGYTFGSGTRLTVV.